Listed below are T cell receptor beta chains from one sample, sequenced in a study of blood T cell repertoires in COVID-19. Profiling relied on immunoSEQ multiplex PCR, and the TCRdb table lists in-frame clones only, not all of them. The repertoire consists of 84,000 or so clones, with about 83% occurring once and the leading ten covering roughly 29%. Sequencing input: peripheral blood. The receptors derive from a woman aged 80 or older with acute or convalescent COVID-19. Both conserved end residues are part of each CDR3. A D gene is named only where the DNA matches it firmly. Not all rows give a size; the values are once, few, many and, for expanded clones, a class.

V gene	clone size	D gene	J gene	CDR3 protein	CDR3 DNA
TRBV18	-	-	TRBJ2-2	CASSPVRTGELFF	TGTGCCAGCTCACCGGTGAGAACCGGGGAGCTGTTTTTT
TRBV10-1	few	-	TRBJ1-6	CASSRDAHNSPLHF	TGCGCCAGCTCCCGGGATGCACATAATTCACCCCTCCACTTT
TRBV5-6	-	TRBD1	TRBJ2-7	CASSLSGTGVREQYF	TGTGCCAGCAGCTTATCTGGGACAGGGGTTAGGGAGCAGTACTTC
TRBV24-1	-	TRBD1	TRBJ2-1	CATRGGQGYNEQFF	TGTGCCACCAGGGGGGGACAGGGCTACAATGAGCAGTTCTTC
TRBV5-1	-	TRBD1	TRBJ2-2	CASSLTDRVGTGELFF	TGCGCCAGCAGCTTGACGGACAGGGTCGGTACCGGGGAGCTGTTTTTT
TRBV7-8	-	TRBD1	TRBJ2-2	CASSKGQGFGGELFF	TGTGCCAGCAGCAAGGGACAGGGGTTTGGCGGGGAGCTGTTTTTT
TRBV4-2	-	-	TRBJ2-7	CASSQNLARGFSYEQYF	TGTGCCAGCAGCCAAAATCTGGCCCGGGGTTTCTCCTACGAGCAGTACTTC
TRBV11-3	few	-	TRBJ2-7	CASSSRAGTSYEQYF	TGTGCCAGCAGCTCAAGAGCAGGCACCTCCTACGAGCAGTACTTC
TRBV3-1/TRBV3-2	-	-	TRBJ2-7	CASSQPLGGGYEQYF	TGTGCCAGCAGCCAGCCACTAGGGGGGGGTTACGAGCAGTACTTC
TRBV19	-	-	TRBJ1-2	CASSIDRAGNYGYTF	TGTGCCAGTAGTATAGATCGGGCAGGGAACTATGGCTACACCTTC
TRBV5-1	-	-	TRBJ2-2	CASSLMGPLTGELFF	TGCGCCAGCAGCTTGATGGGGCCATTGACCGGGGAGCTGTTTTTT
TRBV5-4	-	TRBD2	TRBJ2-7	CASSLGGSSYEQYF	TGTGCCAGCAGTTTGGGCGGGAGCTCCTACGAGCAGTACTTC
TRBV5-4	-	-	TRBJ2-3	CASSLVGGPTDTQYF	TGTGCCAGCAGCTTAGTGGGAGGTCCCACAGATACGCAGTATTTT
TRBV7-2	-	TRBD2	TRBJ2-1	CASSLGSSGRTEQFF	TGTGCCAGCAGCTTAGGGTCTAGCGGGAGGACTGAGCAGTTCTTC
TRBV4-3	-	TRBD2	TRBJ2-1	CASSQGSAGEYYNEQFF	TGCGCCAGCAGCCAAGGATCGGCGGGAGAATATTACAATGAGCAGTTCTTC
TRBV14	-	TRBD1	TRBJ1-2	CASSQGQYAGYTF	TGTGCCAGCAGCCAGGGACAGTACGCGGGCTACACCTTC
TRBV7-9	-	TRBD1	TRBJ2-1	CASSYDRGLAVRQFF	TGTGCCAGCAGCTACGACAGGGGGCTAGCGGTGCGGCAGTTCTTC
TRBV24-1	once	TRBD1	TRBJ2-1	CATSDSRGSRSYNEQFF	TGTGCCACCAGTGATTCCAGGGGGTCCCGCTCCTACAATGAGCAGTTCTTC
TRBV24-1	few	-	TRBJ1-2	CATSDSTRNYGYTF	TGTGCCACCAGTGACTCGACACGTAACTATGGCTACACCTTC
TRBV12-5	-	-	TRBJ2-2	CASGLVTANTGELFF	TGTGCTAGTGGTTTGGTTACAGCGAACACCGGGGAGCTGTTTTTT
TRBV30	once	-	TRBJ2-3	CAWSRGRHTDTQYF	TGTGCCTGGAGCCGGGGGAGACATACGGATACGCAGTATTTT
TRBV27	-	TRBD1	TRBJ2-1	CASSSGTGGYNEQFF	TGTGCCAGCAGTTCAGGGACAGGGGGTTACAATGAGCAGTTCTTC
TRBV3-1/TRBV3-2	-	TRBD2	TRBJ2-7	CASSPGGRYEQYF	TGTGCCAGCAGCCCTGGCGGGAGATACGAGCAGTACTTC
TRBV9	-	-	TRBJ1-1	CASSVDRTGGNTEAFF	TGTGCCAGCAGCGTCGACAGGACCGGAGGGAACACTGAAGCTTTCTTT
TRBV2	-	-	TRBJ1-5	CASSDRVSNQPQHF	TGTGCCAGCAGTGACAGGGTAAGCAATCAGCCCCAGCATTTT
TRBV19	-	-	TRBJ2-3	CASKSPGHGDTQYF	TGTGCCAGCAAAAGTCCAGGGCACGGTGATACGCAGTATTTT
TRBV4-2	-	-	TRBJ2-1	CASSQGLADLSYNEQFF	TGTGCCAGCAGCCAAGGTTTAGCGGACCTCTCCTACAATGAGCAGTTCTTC
TRBV7-2	-	-	TRBJ2-3	CASSAGRETDTQYF	TGTGCCAGCAGCGCGGGTAGGGAAACAGATACGCAGTATTTT
TRBV6-1	-	-	TRBJ1-1	CASSEREDTEAFF	TGTGCCAGCAGTGAGAGGGAGGACACTGAAGCTTTCTTT
TRBV12-5	-	-	TRBJ2-7	CASGFSRASDYYEQYF	TGTGCTAGTGGCTTCAGCCGGGCCAGTGACTACTACGAGCAGTACTTC
TRBV7-9	-	-	TRBJ2-3	CASSLSSDTQYF	TGTGCCAGCAGCTTGTCTTCAGATACGCAGTATTTT
TRBV30	-	-	TRBJ2-7	CAWSLTGGLLYEQYF	TGTGCCTGGAGTCTGACTGGGGGACTTCTCTACGAGCAGTACTTC
TRBV5-6	-	-	TRBJ1-5	CASSLWGHRGNQPQHF	TGTGCCAGCAGCCTTTGGGGACATAGAGGCAATCAGCCCCAGCATTTT
TRBV6-2/TRBV6-3	once	TRBD2	TRBJ2-2	CASSRLAGATTGELFF	TGTGCCAGCAGTCGACTAGCGGGGGCGACCACCGGGGAGCTGTTTTTT
TRBV6-1	-	-	TRBJ2-1	CASSDLSRSSYNEQFF	TGTGCCAGCAGTGACCTTAGTCGAAGCTCCTACAATGAGCAGTTCTTC
TRBV5-8	-	TRBD2	TRBJ2-1	CASSLSLAEYNEQFF	TGTGCCAGCAGCTTATCCCTAGCGGAATACAATGAGCAGTTCTTC
TRBV18	-	TRBD2	TRBJ2-1	CASSPQGLEDNEQFF	TGTGCCAGCTCACCACAGGGACTAGAGGATAATGAGCAGTTCTTC
TRBV10-3	-	-	TRBJ1-1	CAISPHEGNTEAFF	TGTGCCATCAGTCCCCACGAGGGAAACACTGAAGCTTTCTTT
TRBV5-1	-	TRBD1	TRBJ1-1	CASSLGLGQMNTEAFF	TGCGCCAGCAGCTTGGGCCTGGGACAGATGAACACTGAAGCTTTCTTT
TRBV6-4	-	TRBD2	TRBJ2-1	CASRGLVYNEQFF	TGTGCCAGCAGGGGACTAGTCTACAATGAGCAGTTCTTC
TRBV9	-	-	TRBJ1-1	CASSADRDTEAFF	TGTGCCAGCAGCGCGGACAGAGACACTGAAGCTTTCTTT
TRBV12-3/TRBV12-4	-	-	TRBJ2-3	CASSSRETDTQYF	TGTGCCAGCAGTTCCAGGGAAACAGATACGCAGTATTTT